Sequencing of this T cell receptor (beta chain) was carried out in a study of T cells after yellow fever vaccination. Study findings and constraints: Clones that expanded after primary vaccination mostly reappeared after the booster (roughly 97% CD4, 88% CD8). Clonotype sharing between CD4 and CD8 compartments was small. Contaminating bulk clonotypes could be abundant in FACS-sorted repertoires.

The junction had 17 bases not matched to a gene; V was cut back by 4 bases and J by 5 bases. Germline V CDR1 and CDR2: LGHDT, YNNKEL (reference sequence). The CDR3 has 18 amino acids. Researchers made TCR cDNA using 5'RACE template switching, and this step added a universal primer site and UMIs. TCRdb redid the calling of the 5' RACE reads with MiXCR, one entry per CDR3 protein. Of roughly 170,000 distinct CDR3 sequences listed, 5.5% to 7.5% are singletons. Regarding this clonotype: The antigen is not known.

The sample consisted of CD4+ T cells sorted from PBMCs, taken on the day of the first yellow fever vaccination. The source of this sequence is a man between 18 and 29 years old who received the YFV17D yellow fever vaccine. This chain joins TRBV3-1 and TRBJ2-3, with 8 bases matching TRBD2. The DNA for the CDR3 is TGTGCCAGCAGCCCCCTCCAAGGCGGGCGGGGGGTCCGAGATACGCAGTATTTT. Protein sequence: CASSPLQGGRGVRDTQYF.